This TCR beta chain was recovered during a study of T-cell reconstitution after alpha-beta-depleted transplantation in children. CDR3 length: 19 residues. The germline CDR1 and CDR2 sequences are MNHEY and SMNVEV (reference sequence). The junction had 24 bases not matched to a gene; V was cut back by 6 bases and J by 9 bases. Unique molecular identifiers were incorporated during preparation of the TCRbeta library. One entry per CDR3 protein, called by TCRdb with MiXCR from the PCR reads. This table has 300,000 to 400,000 distinct CDR3 sequences, approximately 12% appearing once. The chain joins TRBV27 to TRBJ2-1; 9 bases match TRBD1. Source: PBMCs, taken from the stem cell graft. This clonotype was obtained from a human donor who donated a stem cell graft to a child with Fanconi anemia. CDR3 amino acids: CASRQLSVRDRADHREQFF. The CDR3 DNA follows: TGTGCCAGCAGACAACTCTCCGTCCGGGACAGGGCCGATCATCGTGAGCAGTTCTTC.